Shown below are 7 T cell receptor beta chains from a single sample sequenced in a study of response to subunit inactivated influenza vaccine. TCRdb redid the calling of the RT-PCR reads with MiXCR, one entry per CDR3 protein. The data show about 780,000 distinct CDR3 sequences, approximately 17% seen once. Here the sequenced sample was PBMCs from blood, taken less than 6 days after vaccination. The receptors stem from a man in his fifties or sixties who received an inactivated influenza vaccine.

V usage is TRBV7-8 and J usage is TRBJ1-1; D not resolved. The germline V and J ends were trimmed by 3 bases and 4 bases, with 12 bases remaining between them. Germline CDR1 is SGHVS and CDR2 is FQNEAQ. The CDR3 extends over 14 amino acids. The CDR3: CASSFGRRVTEAFF. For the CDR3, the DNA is TGTGCCAGCAGCTTTGGACGGCGGGTCACTGAAGCTTTCTTT.

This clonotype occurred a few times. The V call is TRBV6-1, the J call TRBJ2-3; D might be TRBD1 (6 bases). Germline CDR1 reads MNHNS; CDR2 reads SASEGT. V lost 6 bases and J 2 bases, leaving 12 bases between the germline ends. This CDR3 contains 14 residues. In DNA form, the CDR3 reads TGTGCCAGCAGCATTCAGGGGAACACAGATACGCAGTATTTT. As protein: CASSIQGNTDTQYF.

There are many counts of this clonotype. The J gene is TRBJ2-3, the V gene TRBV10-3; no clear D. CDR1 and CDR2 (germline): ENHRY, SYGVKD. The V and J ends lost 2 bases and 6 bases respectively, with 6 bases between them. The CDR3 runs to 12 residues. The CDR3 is CAISELLDTQYF. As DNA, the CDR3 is TGTGCCATCAGTGAGCTACTGGATACGCAGTATTTT.

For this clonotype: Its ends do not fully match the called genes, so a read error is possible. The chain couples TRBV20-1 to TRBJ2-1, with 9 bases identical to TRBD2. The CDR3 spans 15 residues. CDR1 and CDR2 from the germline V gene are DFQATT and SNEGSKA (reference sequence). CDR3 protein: CIAPGGLARHNEQFF. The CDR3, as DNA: TGCATTGCTCCAGGGGGACTAGCCCGTCACAATGAGCAGTTCTTC.

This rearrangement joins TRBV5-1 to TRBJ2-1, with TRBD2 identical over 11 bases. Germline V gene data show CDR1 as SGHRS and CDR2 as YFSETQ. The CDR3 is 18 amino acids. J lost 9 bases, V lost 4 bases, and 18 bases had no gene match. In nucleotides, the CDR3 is TGCGCCAGCAGCCTCGGTGGCATTAGCGGGAGGGTCCCTGGTGAGCAGTTCTTC. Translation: CASSLGGISGRVPGEQFF.

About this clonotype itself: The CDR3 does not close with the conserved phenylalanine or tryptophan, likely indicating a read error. CDR3 in amino acids: CARSQTSGGADVEQFS. Written as DNA, the CDR3 is TGCGCCAGAAGCCAAACTAGCGGGGGGGCCGACGTTGAGCAGTTCTCC. The gene calls are TRBV4-1 and TRBJ2-1; 13 nucleotides agree with TRBD2. Germline V gene data show CDR1 as MGHRA and CDR2 as YSYEKL. The CDR3 has 16 amino acids.

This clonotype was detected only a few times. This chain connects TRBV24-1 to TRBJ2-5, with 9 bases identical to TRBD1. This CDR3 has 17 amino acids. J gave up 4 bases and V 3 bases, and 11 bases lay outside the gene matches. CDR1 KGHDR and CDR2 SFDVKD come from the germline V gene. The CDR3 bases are TGTGCCACCAGTGATCCCTCGGGACAGGGCCTCGTAGAGACCCAGTACTTC. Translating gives CATSDPSGQGLVETQYF.